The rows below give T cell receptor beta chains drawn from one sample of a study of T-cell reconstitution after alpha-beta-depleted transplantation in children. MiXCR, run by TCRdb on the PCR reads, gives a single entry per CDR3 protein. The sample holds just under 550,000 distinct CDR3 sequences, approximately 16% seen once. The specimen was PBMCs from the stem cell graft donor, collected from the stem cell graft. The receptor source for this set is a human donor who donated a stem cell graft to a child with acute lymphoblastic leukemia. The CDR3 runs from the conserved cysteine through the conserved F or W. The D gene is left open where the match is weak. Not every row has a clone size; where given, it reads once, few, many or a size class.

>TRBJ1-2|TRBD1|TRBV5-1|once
TGCGCCAGCAGCTTCGGGACAGATCCTAACTATGGCTACACCTTC
CASSFGTDPNYGYTF
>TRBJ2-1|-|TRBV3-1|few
TGTGCCAGCAGCCATTGGGGGCGGGGTGAGCAGTTCTTC
CASSHWGRGEQFF
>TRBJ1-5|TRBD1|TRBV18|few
TGTGCCAGCTTTATGGGCCGCCAGGGGGCTAGTCAGCCCCAGCATTTT
CASFMGRQGASQPQHF
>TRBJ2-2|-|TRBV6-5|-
TGTGCCAGCAGTTACTCGATAATGCGGGTGACGCTGAACACCGGGGAGCTGTTTTTT
CASSYSIMRVTLNTGELFF
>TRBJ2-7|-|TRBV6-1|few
TGTGCCAGCAGTCCACTCCCAGCGGGACAGGTGGACTCCTACGAGCAGTACTTC
CASSPLPAGQVDSYEQYF
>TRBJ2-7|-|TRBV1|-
TGCACCAGCAGCCCCATTGAGGCCTGCGAGCAGTACTTC
CTSSPIEACEQYF
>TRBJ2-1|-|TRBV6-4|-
TGTGCCAGCAGTGACGCGGGCGGCTCCTACAATGAGCAGTTCTTC
CASSDAGGSYNEQFF
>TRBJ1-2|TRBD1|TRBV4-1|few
TGCGCCAGCAGCCAAGAACGGGACAGACCGTTAGTTTATGGCTACACCTTC
CASSQERDRPLVYGYTF
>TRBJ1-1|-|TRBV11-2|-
TGTGCCAGCAGATTACAGGGTTGGCACACTGAAGCTTTCTTT
CASRLQGWHTEAFF
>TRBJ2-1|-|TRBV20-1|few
TGCAGTCCTTTAGCCTCCCGGGAGAGGAGGAACAATGAGCAGTTCTTC
CSPLASRERRNNEQFF
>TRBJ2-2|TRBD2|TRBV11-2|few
TGTGCCAGCAGCTTAGCACTAGCGGGAGGTCTCGGGGAGCTGTTTTTT
CASSLALAGGLGELFF
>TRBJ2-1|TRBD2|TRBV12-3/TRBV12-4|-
TGTGCCAGCAGCTGGGGGGGGTTGAATGAGCAGTTCTTC
CASSWGGLNEQFF
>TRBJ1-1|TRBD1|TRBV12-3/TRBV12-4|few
TGTGCCAGCAGTCCCGCCGGGACAGGCGGGACTGAAGCTTTCTTT
CASSPAGTGGTEAFF
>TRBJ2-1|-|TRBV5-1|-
TGCGCCAGCAGCTCGAAAGGGGCAACCTCCTACAATGAGCAGTTCTTC
CASSSKGATSYNEQFF
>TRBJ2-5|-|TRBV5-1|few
TGCGCCAGCAGCCGCCGGGCTAGCGAGCAAGAGACCCAGTACTTC
CASSRRASEQETQYF
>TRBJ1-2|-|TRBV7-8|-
TGTGCCAGCAGCTTAGGAGCCGACGTTAACTATGGCTACACCTTC
CASSLGADVNYGYTF
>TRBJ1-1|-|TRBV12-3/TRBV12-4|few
TGTGCCAGCAGTTTAAAGAAAGCGGGGGGGAGACACACTGAAGCTTTCTTT
CASSLKKAGGRHTEAFF
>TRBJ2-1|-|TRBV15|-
TGTGCCACCAGCAGAGAGAAAAAACTTCTCTCCTACAATGAGCAGTTCTTC
CATSREKKLLSYNEQFF
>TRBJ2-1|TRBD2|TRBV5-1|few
TGCGCCAGCACGGTAGCGGGACCTTACAATGAGCAGTTCTTC
CASTVAGPYNEQFF
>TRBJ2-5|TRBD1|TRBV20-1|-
TGCAGTGCTAGAGCTTTGGGACAGGGGCAAGAGACCCAGTACTTC
CSARALGQGQETQYF
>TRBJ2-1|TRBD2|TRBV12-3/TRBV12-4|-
TGTGCCAGCAGTTCGCCGACTAGCGGGAGTCTAGGTGAGCAGTTCTTC
CASSSPTSGSLGEQFF
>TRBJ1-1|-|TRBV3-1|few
TGTGCCAGCAGCCATTTTAGGGGGGGGGCTAACAACACTGAAGCTTTCTTT
CASSHFRGGANNTEAFF
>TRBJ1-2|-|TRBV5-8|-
TGTGCCAGCAGCTCCCGGGAGCGCACTAACTATGGCTACACCTTC
CASSSRERTNYGYTF
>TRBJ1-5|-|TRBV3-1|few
TGTGCCAGCAGCCCCGACCCGAATCAGCCCCAGCATTTT
CASSPDPNQPQHF
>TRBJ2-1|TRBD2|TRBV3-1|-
TGTGCCAGTCGGGGCAGGGCCCCGGGACTAGCATACAATGAGCAGTTCTTC
CASRGRAPGLAYNEQFF
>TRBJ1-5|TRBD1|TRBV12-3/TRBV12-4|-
TGTGCCAGCAGCCGCGACAGGGGGATCTATCCCCAGCATTTT
CASSRDRGIYPQHF